The 5 T cell receptor beta chains listed next were all sequenced from one sample in a study of cytomegalovirus exposure and HLA in healthy donors. Researchers ran the PCR with 60 Vbeta and 13 Jbeta primers. Produced via immunoSEQ multiplex PCR; TCRdb's table is partial and in-frame only. Of under 200,000 clones in the sample, around 79% were seen once. Sample: PBMCs. Every receptor here comes from a man in his fifties in good health and CMV-seropositive.

The chain has TRBV13 and TRBJ2-3; D call uncertain. Trimming cost V 0 bases and J 3 bases, with 7 bases left between them. This CDR3 is 14 amino acids long. Per the germline V gene, CDR1 is PRHDT and CDR2 is FYEKMQ (reference sequence). CDR3 DNA: TGTGCCAGCAGCTTAGGACTCCCGACAGATACGCAGTATTTT. Translated, it gives CASSLGLPTDTQYF.

CDR3 nucleotides: TGTGCCAGCAGTTCCGGATTGGACAGGCTTGGTGGCGGCTACACCTTC. Protein product: CASSSGLDRLGGGYTF. V gene TRBV5-6 combines with J gene TRBJ1-2; 7 positions agree with TRBD1. The CDR3 covers 16 residues. Germline loops: CDR1 SGHDT, CDR2 YYEEEE. J was trimmed by 8 bases and V by 5 bases; bases with no gene match: 18.

CDR3 amino acids: CASSEFDSSGNTIYF. For the CDR3, the DNA is TGTGCCAGCTCAGAGTTCGATAGCTCTGGAAACACCATATATTTT. J is TRBJ1-3 and V is TRBV18, with unresolved D. Trimming removed 5 bases from V and 0 bases from J, with 11 bases in between. Germline V gene sequence: CDR1 KGHSH, CDR2 LQKENI. The CDR3 runs 15 residues. The full variable domain, in which reference TRBV18 and TRBJ1-3 provide the parts outside the CDR3, is NAGVMQNPRHLVRRRGQEARLRCSPMKGHSHVYWYRQLPEEGLKFMVYLQKENIIDESGMPKERFSAEFPKEGPSILRIQQVVRGDSAAYFCASSEFDSSGNTIYFGEGSWLTVV.

The rearrangement uses TRBV5-4 and TRBJ2-3; 9 bases are a match to TRBD1. Looked up from germline, CDR1 is SGHNT and CDR2 is YYREEE (reference sequence). The V and J ends lost 4 bases and 0 bases, in that order; junction bases with no gene match: 9. The CDR3 contains 17 residues. This chain's CDR3 is CASSVPTGGISTDTQYF. The CDR3 coding sequence is TGTGCCAGCAGCGTCCCAACAGGGGGCATCAGCACAGATACGCAGTATTTT.

The chain employs TRBV2 and TRBJ1-5; perhaps TRBD1 as D (5 bases). The germline CDR1 and CDR2 sequences are SNHLY and FYNNEI. Deletions cut 7 bases from V and 7 bases from J, with 23 bases between. CDR3 size: 16 residues. Here the CDR3 DNA reads TGTGCCAGCATTAGGGAGGCAGGGAGAGTCCCGCAGCCCCAGCATTTT. This codes for CASIREAGRVPQPQHF.